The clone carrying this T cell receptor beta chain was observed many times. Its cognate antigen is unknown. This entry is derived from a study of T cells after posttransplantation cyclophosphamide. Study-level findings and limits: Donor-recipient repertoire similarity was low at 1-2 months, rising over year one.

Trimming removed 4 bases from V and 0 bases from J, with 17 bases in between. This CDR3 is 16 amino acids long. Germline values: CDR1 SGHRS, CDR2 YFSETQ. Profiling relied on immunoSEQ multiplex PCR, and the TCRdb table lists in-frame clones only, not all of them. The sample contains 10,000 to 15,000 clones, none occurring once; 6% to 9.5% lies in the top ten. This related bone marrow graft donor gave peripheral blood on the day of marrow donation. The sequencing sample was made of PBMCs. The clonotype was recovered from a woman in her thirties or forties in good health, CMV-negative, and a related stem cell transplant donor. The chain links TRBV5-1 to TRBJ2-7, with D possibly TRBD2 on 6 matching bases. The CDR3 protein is CASSLTPSESSYEQYF. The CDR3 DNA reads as TGCGCCAGCAGCCTTACCCCTAGCGAGAGCTCCTACGAGCAGTACTTC.